The next 4 T cell receptor beta chains were all read from a single sample in a study of blood T cell repertoires in COVID-19. The repertoire was sequenced with immunoSEQ multiplex PCR; TCRdb's copy has only in-frame clones and lacks some. The top ten hold roughly 2% of the sample, which has approximately 170,000 clones, about four fifths seen once. Sequenced sample: peripheral blood. These receptors all stem from an elderly woman with acute or convalescent COVID-19.

The chain carries TRBV6-5 and TRBJ2-1; 10 positions agree with TRBD2. Germline CDR1 and CDR2: MNHEY and SVGAGI. After removal of 5 bases from V and 3 bases from J, the junction contained 4 bases not matched to a gene. The CDR3 spans 15 residues. The CDR3 loop reads CASSRTSGDYNEQFF. Here the CDR3 DNA reads TGTGCCAGCAGTCGGACTAGCGGAGACTACAATGAGCAGTTCTTC.

The chain joins TRBV5-8 to TRBJ2-2, with 9 nucleotides matching TRBD1. V lost 4 bases, J lost 1 base, and 11 bases stayed unmatched. The CDR3 has 18 amino acids. Germline V gene lookup returns CDR1 SGHTS and CDR2 YDEGEE. The CDR3 is CASSTGTGSPGNTGELFF. DNA of the CDR3: TGTGCCAGCAGCACCGGGACAGGGTCCCCTGGGAACACCGGGGAGCTGTTTTTT.

This sequence joins TRBV28 and TRBJ2-3, with TRBD2 identical over 8 bases. From germline, CDR1 is MDHEN and CDR2 SYDVKM. After removal of 4 bases from V and 5 bases from J, the junction contained 8 bases not matched to a gene. The CDR3 extends over 15 amino acids. This CDR3 reads CASSSVAGSGDTQYF. The DNA of the CDR3 is TGTGCCAGCAGTTCAGTAGCGGGGTCGGGAGATACGCAGTATTTT.

The chain joins TRBV6-2 or TRBV6-3 to TRBJ1-5, with D possibly TRBD1 on 6 matching bases. Trimming took off 0 bases at V and 5 bases at J, with 14 bases between the two ends. This CDR3 is 16 amino acids long. Looked up from germline, CDR1 is MNHEY and CDR2 is SVGEGT. DNA of the CDR3: TGTGCCAGCAGTTACTCGAGAGGACAGATTTATCAGCCCCAGCATTTT. It translates to CASSYSRGQIYQPQHF.